The source of this TCR beta chain is a study of cytomegalovirus exposure and HLA in healthy donors (dated by TCRdb to between 2016 and 2019). Turning to the overall study: An earlier analysis of about 560 of the donors reported 250 to 300 Gb of sequence data and around 120 million unique TCR beta sequences obtained from about 179 million T cells. An early release that covered about 600 HLA-typed donors contained around 330 gigabases of sequencing data and approximately 85 million unique TCR sequences. Of the approximately 400 genotyped donors, 80% to 90% were placed in the genetic ancestry cluster associated with self-reported Caucasian donors. The study aimed to test whether signatures of past pathogen exposure could be identified by cataloging public T cell receptors. The study profiled the T cell repertoires of hundreds of subjects by immunosequencing and related them to cytomegalovirus serostatus. Besides the first cohort of hundreds of subjects, a separate validation cohort made up of 120 different subjects was used. To predict cytomegalovirus infection status, the study combined high-throughput TCR immunosequencing, statistical association of individual TCRs with disease status, and machine learning. A later analysis re-examined previously published TCR beta repertoires from more than 550 donors and added high-resolution HLA genotyping to investigate patterns of TCR occurrence. In the later analysis, no new phenotypic data were used to find candidate immune exposures; instead, reliance was placed on TCR beta sequences and their occurrence across donors. To decide whether each TCR beta V gene segment behaved as functional or pseudogenic, an earlier analysis of nearly 600 of the donors relied on high-throughput TCR beta sequencing. Donor age, sex, ethnicity and CMV serostatus were compiled together with the repertoire data. Genome-wide SNP genotypes for about three fifths of the roughly 670 donors were used in a later genetic analysis, which treated that subset as a discovery cohort. All discovery cohort repertoires had been generated on a single sequencing platform. HLA typing included class I and class II loci at four-digit resolution. Typing coverage differed by locus: A, B, C, DRB1 and DQB1 were typed in about 620-640 donors, DQA1 in about 560, DPA1 in some 600, and DPB1 in 400 to 490. Roughly 5 DR-DQ haplotypes were handled as single units for association and clustering, since linkage in the cohort was strong. Across 398 genotyped donors of the cohort, an average of about 240,000 unique TCR beta nucleotide sequences per donor were sequenced, and 15% to 20% of those sequences were non-productive.

From its cysteine to its phenylalanine, the CDR3 spans 16 amino acids. Here the CDR3 DNA is all that survives: 48 bases in frame from base 1. The CDR1 and CDR2 encoded by the germline V gene are SGDLS and YYNGEE. The junction shows trimming of 4 bases on V and 6 bases on J, and the gene matches do not reach 9 bases of it. This clone appeared once. The antigen it recognizes is unknown. Per-base quality was not reported, and no clone a single base away is much larger than it. The cohort was made up of 500 to 850 healthy bone marrow donors. All cohort members were sampled while nominally healthy, although unrecorded immune exposures were likely present. The donor tested CMV seropositive, placing the donor among the 310 or so seropositive members of the cohort. A peripheral blood sample was collected from each donor, and TCR beta sequencing was performed on peripheral blood mononuclear cells. Genomic DNA was extracted from the blood cell samples with the Qiagen DNeasy Blood Extraction Kit.

Overall results and qualifications from the work: A later analysis associated 15,000 to 20,000 TCR beta sequences with specific HLA alleles at a false discovery rate of 0.05. The earlier analysis of 587 of the donors excluded 15 to 20 rarely observed V segments, including chromosome 9 orphons, because counts were too low. Linkage disequilibrium might explain the correlated functional status among segregating V segments, but an unknown experimental factor could not be excluded. Because the 87-base-pair reads could not distinguish some IMGT-functional V segments, including TRBV6-2 and TRBV6-3, those segments were excluded. Only TCR beta chains were sequenced in this cohort, and the absence of alpha or paired-chain data limited detectable features. A later analysis found that HLA-associated TCR beta chains were more clonally expanded and had lower generation probabilities than equally common non-associated chains. A further reported finding was that TCR beta sequences accurately predicted the HLA-A and HLA-B alleles for most subjects in the first cohort. Strong co-occurrence of HLA alleles, especially DR and DQ, made assigning TCR associations to individual alleles difficult. Broadly in line with IMGT annotations, most TCR beta V segments showed up in productive rearrangements about 90% or about 30% of the time in an earlier analysis of 587 of the donors. In a later analysis, several top co-occurrence clusters were reported to appear linked to parvovirus B19, influenza, CMV and Epstein-Barr virus. The only immune exposure information available for the cohort was CMV serostatus. According to the authors, the approach could potentially be generalized to other disease states and immunological phenotypes. Roughly uniform sequencing depth across donors was assumed in presence/absence analyses, although this assumption may not hold. Because some donors lacked HLA typing at each locus, the association tests relied only on the typed subset. A later genetic analysis reported fewer N-insertions in productive TCRs among donors in an Asian-associated ancestry cluster than the roughly 720-donor mean. The classifier was reported to diagnose cytomegalovirus status with high specificity and sensitivity in both the original and validation cohorts. In a later analysis, the rate of TCR association differed among HLA loci, with DRB1 alleles having the most associated TCRs and HLA-C alleles having the fewest. A later analysis found that most CMV-associated TCR beta chains appeared HLA-restricted, with HLA associations seemingly driven largely by CMV exposure. In vitro tests confirmed that three of the cytomegalovirus-associated TCR beta chains recognize cytomegalovirus antigens. In the study, roughly 160 TCR beta chains were listed as associated with cytomegalovirus. Across donors, most TCR sequences were observed very rarely, whereas some public TCRs were present in many individuals. A later genetic analysis associated a missense DCLRE1C variant with V-gene and J-gene trimming of TCR beta chains, and an independent cohort replicated the association. A cluster of highly shared sequence variants was judged likely to be a technical artifact of the sequencing pipeline.

Library generation was performed with the immunoSEQ multiplex PCR assay. For the multiplex PCR, a mixture combining 60 forward primers for TCR Vbeta segments and 13 reverse primers for TCR Jbeta segments was used. The CDR3 region of rearranged TCR beta genes was amplified from genomic DNA by a multiplex PCR assay. Amplified TCR beta libraries were sequenced as 87-base-pair reads on the Illumina HiSeq System. As for how the authors treated the data: A later analysis counted tens of millions of unique TCR beta chains across the approximately 700 repertoires, and around 12 million of these chains were shared by at least two donors. To remove PCR and sequencing errors, raw reads were error-corrected and collapsed into unique sequences using a nearest-neighbor algorithm that merged closely related sequences. CDR3 sequences were aligned to IMGT reference sequences to assign V, D and J gene segments. For a sequence to be retained, at least a six-nucleotide match to both a V gene segment and a J gene segment was required. Rearrangements were classified as productive when the CDR3 lacked stop codons and remained in frame with V and J, and all other rearrangements were classified as non-productive. Following IMGT convention, CDR3 was defined as the stretch from the second conserved V-encoded cysteine up to the conserved J-encoded phenylalanine. Sequences without an unambiguous match to a single V gene segment were excluded from the earlier analysis of 587 of the donors. An earlier analysis of a few hundred of the donors called V segments functional above 56.7% productive rearrangements and segregating when the between-donor standard deviation exceeded 5%. A statistical classification framework was developed to diagnose cytomegalovirus status using the catalog of TCR beta chain sequences. In a later analysis, V and J genes were assigned by comparing TCR nucleotide sequences against IMGT/GENE-DB human TR gene sequences. In a later analysis, CDR3 sequences and most-parsimonious VDJ recombination scenarios were assigned using the TCRdist pipeline. In a later analysis, every TCR beta chain was defined by the combination of its CDR3 amino acid sequence and its V-gene family, and reads without a unique V-gene family were dropped. To address suspected cross-contamination and a sequencing artifact, a later analysis removed a few hundred highly shared, low-generation-probability nucleotide sequences. A later analysis calculated a clonal expansion index for each public chain from normalized within-repertoire ranks of inferred template counts. Generation probabilities in a later analysis came from a VDJ recombination model fitted to out-of-frame rearrangements, and those results were checked against IGoR. Hypergeometric tests were used in a later analysis to score TCR-TCR, TCR-HLA and TCR-CMV co-occurrence, with a repertoire-size bias correction applied to the TCR pairs. In a later analysis, false discovery rates were estimated by permuting HLA or CMV assignments 20 times. A later analysis grouped co-occurring TCRs with DBSCAN, adding TCRdist sequence similarity when clustering within HLA-allele-positive subsets. Repertoires with fewer than 30,000 or more than 120,000 public chains, plus five repertoires with anomalous nucleotide sharing, were excluded from co-occurrence clustering. Entries here come from immuneACCESS through TCRdb and include only in-frame sequences with V and J called. Some clones fail to appear in such tables; in the studies checked, an unresolved V gene covers under half of the shortfall, and the cause of the remainder is unknown. The D gene and trimming were derived from the DNA, and the V and J assignments and clone size from that table. For this sample there are about 170,000 clones; about 75% appear just once. Just under 1% of the sample belongs to the ten largest clones.

The receptor's source is a woman aged 45 to 65 in good health and CMV-seropositive. Sequenced input: PBMCs. The rearranged segments are TRBV9 and TRBJ2-1, with 11 bases matching TRBD2. CDR3 sequence: CASSPLGLAASNEQFF. The DNA is TGTGCCAGCAGCCCCCTGGGACTAGCGGCCTCCAATGAGCAGTTCTTC.